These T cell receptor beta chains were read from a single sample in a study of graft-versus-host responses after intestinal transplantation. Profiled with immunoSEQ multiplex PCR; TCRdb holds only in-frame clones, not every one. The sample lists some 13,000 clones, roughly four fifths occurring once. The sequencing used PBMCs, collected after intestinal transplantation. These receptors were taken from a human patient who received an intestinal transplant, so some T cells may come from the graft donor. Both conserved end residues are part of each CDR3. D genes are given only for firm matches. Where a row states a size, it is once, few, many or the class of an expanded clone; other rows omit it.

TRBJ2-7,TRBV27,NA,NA,CASSQRANYEQYF,TGTGCCAGCAGCCAGAGGGCGAACTACGAGCAGTACTTC
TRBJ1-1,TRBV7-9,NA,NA,CASSYGGTEAFF,TGTGCCAGCAGTTACGGGGGCACTGAAGCTTTCTTT
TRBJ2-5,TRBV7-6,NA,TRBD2,CASSPGLAEETQYF,TGTGCCAGCAGCCCGGGACTAGCGGAAGAGACCCAGTACTTC
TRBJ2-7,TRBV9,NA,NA,CASSVGGEIGYEQYF,TGTGCCAGCAGCGTAGGAGGAGAAATCGGTTACGAGCAGTACTTC
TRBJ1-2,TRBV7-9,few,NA,CASSTRPGTLGYTF,TGTGCCAGCAGCACCAGACCGGGTACCTTAGGGTACACCTTC
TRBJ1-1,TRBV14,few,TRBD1,CASSQALTGEAFF,TGTGCCAGCAGCCAAGCATTGACAGGGGAAGCTTTCTTT
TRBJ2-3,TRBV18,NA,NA,CASSPPSLDTQYF,TGTGCCAGCTCACCGCCTAGCCTTGATACGCAGTATTTT
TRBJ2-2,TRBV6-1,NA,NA,CASSEGTATGELFF,TGTGCCAGCAGTGAAGGAACAGCCACCGGGGAGCTGTTTTTT
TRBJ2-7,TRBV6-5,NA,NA,CASSYTTEGQQYF,TGTGCCAGCAGTTACACGACTGAGGGGCAGCAGTACTTC
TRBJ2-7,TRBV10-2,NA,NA,CASSEPVIGNYEQYF,TGCGCCAGCAGTGAGCCGGTCATCGGGAACTACGAGCAGTACTTC
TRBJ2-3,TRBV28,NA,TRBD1,CASSLDRGSTDTQYF,TGTGCCAGCAGTTTAGACAGGGGTAGCACAGATACGCAGTATTTT
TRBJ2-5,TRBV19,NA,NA,CASSMIGSRETQYF,TGTGCCAGTAGTATGATTGGGTCCCGGGAGACCCAGTACTTC
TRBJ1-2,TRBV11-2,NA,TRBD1,CASSLVTGYYGYTF,TGTGCCAGCAGCTTAGTGACAGGGTATTATGGCTACACCTTC
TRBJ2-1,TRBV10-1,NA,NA,CASSESRKNYNEQFF,TGCGCCAGCAGTGAGTCCAGGAAAAACTACAATGAGCAGTTCTTC
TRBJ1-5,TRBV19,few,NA,CASTVVTGSNQPQHF,TGTGCCAGTACTGTCGTCACAGGTAGCAATCAGCCCCAGCATTTT
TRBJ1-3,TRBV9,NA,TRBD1,CASSVTGGSGNTIYF,TGTGCCAGCAGCGTAACAGGGGGCTCTGGAAACACCATATATTTT
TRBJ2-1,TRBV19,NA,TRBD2,CASSFGTSGRLYEQFF,TGTGCCAGTAGTTTCGGGACTAGCGGGAGACTCTATGAGCAGTTCTTC
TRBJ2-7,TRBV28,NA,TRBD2,CASSWAGAGSSYEQYF,TGTGCCAGCAGTTGGGCAGGAGCGGGGAGTTCCTACGAGCAGTACTTC
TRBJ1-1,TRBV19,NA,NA,CASSILGRADTEAFF,TGTGCCAGTAGTATACTAGGCAGGGCGGACACTGAAGCTTTCTTT
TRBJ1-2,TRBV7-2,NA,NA,CASSPLVALGGYTF,TGTGCCAGCAGCCCCCTCGTAGCCCTCGGTGGCTACACCTTC
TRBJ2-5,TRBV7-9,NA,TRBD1,CASSSLQGAGETQYF,TGTGCCAGCAGCTCGCTACAGGGGGCGGGGGAGACCCAGTACTTC
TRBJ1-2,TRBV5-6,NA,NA,CASSLWGYGYTF,TGTGCCAGCAGCTTGTGGGGCTATGGCTACACCTTC
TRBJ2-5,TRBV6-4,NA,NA,CASSLGPKETQYF,TGTGCCAGCAGTCTAGGACCGAAAGAGACCCAGTACTTC
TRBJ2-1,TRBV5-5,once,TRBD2,CASSLGGLAGANEQFF,TGTGCCAGCAGCTTGGGGGGGCTAGCGGGAGCCAATGAGCAGTTCTTC
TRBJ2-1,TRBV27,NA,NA,CASSLSLWGSSYNEQFF,TGTGCCAGCAGTTTGTCCCTTTGGGGTAGCTCCTACAATGAGCAGTTCTTC
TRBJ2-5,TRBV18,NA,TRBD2,CASSSRTSGSGETQYF,TGTGCCAGCTCATCACGGACTAGCGGGAGTGGGGAGACCCAGTACTTC
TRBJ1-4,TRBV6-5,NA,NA,CASSVTVGNEKLFF,TGTGCCAGCAGCGTGACAGTCGGGAATGAAAAACTGTTTTTT
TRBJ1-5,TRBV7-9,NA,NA,CASSSAPYQPQHF,TGTGCCAGCAGCTCCGCCCCTTATCAGCCCCAGCATTTT
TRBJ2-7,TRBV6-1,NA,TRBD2,CASSLTGGPDEQYF,TGTGCCAGCAGTCTAACGGGAGGGCCGGACGAGCAGTACTTC
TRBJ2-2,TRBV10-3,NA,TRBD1,CAIRNRGLAGELFF,TGTGCCATCAGAAACAGGGGGCTGGCCGGGGAGCTGTTTTTT
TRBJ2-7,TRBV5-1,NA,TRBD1,CASSTRRDRDYEQYF,TGCGCCAGCAGCACTCGGCGGGACAGGGACTACGAGCAGTACTTC
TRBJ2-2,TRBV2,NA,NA,CASKSGTNTGELFF,TGTGCCAGCAAGAGCGGAACGAACACCGGGGAGCTGTTTTTT
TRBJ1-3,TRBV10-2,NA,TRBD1,CASSTRQGVNTIYF,TGCGCCAGCAGCACCCGACAGGGTGTCAACACCATATATTTT
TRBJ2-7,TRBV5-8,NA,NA,CASLGGADPKGPYEQYF,TGTGCCAGCCTCGGGGGAGCGGACCCCAAGGGCCCCTACGAGCAGTACTTC
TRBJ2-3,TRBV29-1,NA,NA,CSVEQGVDTQYF,TGCAGCGTTGAGCAGGGTGTAGATACGCAGTATTTT
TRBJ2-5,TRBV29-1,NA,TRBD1,CSGGTGGETQYF,TGCAGCGGAGGGACAGGGGGGGAGACCCAGTACTTC
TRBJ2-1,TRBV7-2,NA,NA,CASSLGFNEQFF,TGTGCCAGCAGCTTAGGCTTCAATGAGCAGTTCTTC
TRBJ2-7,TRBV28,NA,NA,CASSSPTDQEQYF,TGTGCCAGCAGTTCCCCGACAGACCAAGAGCAGTACTTC
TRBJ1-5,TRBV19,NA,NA,CASSIQVRQPQHF,TGTGCCAGTAGTATACAGGTTCGACAGCCCCAGCATTTT
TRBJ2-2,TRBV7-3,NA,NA,CASSLVPASTGELFF,TGTGCCAGCAGCTTGGTGCCCGCGTCCACCGGGGAGCTGTTTTTT
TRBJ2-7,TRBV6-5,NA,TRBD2,CASSYRDYSYEQYF,TGTGCCAGCAGTTACCGGGACTACTCCTACGAGCAGTACTTC
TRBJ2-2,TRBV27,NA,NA,CASSMLAFGELFF,TGTGCCAGCAGTATGTTAGCATTCGGGGAGCTGTTTTTT
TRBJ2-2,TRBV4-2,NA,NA,CASSRRGRTNTGELFF,TGTGCCAGCAGCCGAAGAGGACGGACGAACACCGGGGAGCTGTTTTTT
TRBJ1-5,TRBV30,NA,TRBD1,CAWSITGGGQPQHF,TGTGCCTGGAGTATCACAGGGGGGGGTCAGCCCCAGCATTTT
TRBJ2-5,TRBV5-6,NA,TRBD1,CASSPGGQGWVVTQYF,TGTGCCAGCAGCCCAGGAGGACAGGGGTGGGTTGTGACCCAGTACTTC
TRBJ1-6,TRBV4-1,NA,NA,CASSQQGQSPLHF,TGCGCCAGCAGCCAACAGGGCCAGTCACCCCTCCACTTT
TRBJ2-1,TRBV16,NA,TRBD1,CASSLHRGTEQFF,TGTGCCAGCAGCCTACACAGGGGCACTGAGCAGTTCTTC
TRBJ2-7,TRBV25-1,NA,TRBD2,CASSDSGSLHPYEQYF,TGTGCCAGCAGTGATAGCGGGAGCCTCCATCCTTACGAGCAGTACTTC
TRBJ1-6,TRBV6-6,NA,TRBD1,CASANRGSSYNSPLHF,TGTGCCAGCGCCAACAGGGGGAGTTCCTATAATTCACCCCTCCACTTT
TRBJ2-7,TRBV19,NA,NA,CASSPILGEQYF,TGTGCCAGTAGCCCCATCCTAGGCGAGCAGTACTTC
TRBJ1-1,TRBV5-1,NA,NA,CASSLRGLDTEAFF,TGCGCCAGCAGCTTGCGGGGGCTTGACACTGAAGCTTTCTTT